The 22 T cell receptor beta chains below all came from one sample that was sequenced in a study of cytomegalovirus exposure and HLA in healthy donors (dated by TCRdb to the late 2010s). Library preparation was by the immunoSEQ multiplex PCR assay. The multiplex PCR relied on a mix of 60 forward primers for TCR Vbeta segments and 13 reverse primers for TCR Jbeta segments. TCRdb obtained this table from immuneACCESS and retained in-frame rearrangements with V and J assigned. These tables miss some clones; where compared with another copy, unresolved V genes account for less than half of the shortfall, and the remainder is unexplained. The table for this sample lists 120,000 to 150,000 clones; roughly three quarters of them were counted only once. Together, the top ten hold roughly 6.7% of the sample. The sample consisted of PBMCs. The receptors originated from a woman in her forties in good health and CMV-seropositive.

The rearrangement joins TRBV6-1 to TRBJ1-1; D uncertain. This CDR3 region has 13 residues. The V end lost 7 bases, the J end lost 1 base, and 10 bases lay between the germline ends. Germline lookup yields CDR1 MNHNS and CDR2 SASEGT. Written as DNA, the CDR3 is TGTGCCAGCATGCGGCTGGGGAACACTGAAGCTTTCTTT. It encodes CASMRLGNTEAFF.

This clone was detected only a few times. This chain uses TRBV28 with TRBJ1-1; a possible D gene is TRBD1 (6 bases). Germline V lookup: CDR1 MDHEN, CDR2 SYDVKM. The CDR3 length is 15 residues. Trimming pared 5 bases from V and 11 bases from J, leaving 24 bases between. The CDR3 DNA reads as TGTGCCAGCAGTCCACACAAAGGGGGGGGGAGGGACGCTTTCTTT. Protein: CASSPHKGGGRDAFF. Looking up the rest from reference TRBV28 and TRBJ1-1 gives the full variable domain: DVKVTQSSRYLVKRTGEKVFLECVQDMDHENMFWYRQDPGLGLRLIYFSYDVKMKEKGDIPEGYSVSREKKERFSLILESASTNQTSMYLCASSPHKGGGRDAFFGQGTRLTVV.

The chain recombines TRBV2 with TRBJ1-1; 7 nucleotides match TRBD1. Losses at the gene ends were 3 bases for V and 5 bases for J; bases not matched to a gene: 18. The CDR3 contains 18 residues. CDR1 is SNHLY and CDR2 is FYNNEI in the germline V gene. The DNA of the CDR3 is TGTGCCAGCAGTGAGAATCGGAAAGGGGGCGTCGTTTGGACTGAAGCTTTCTTT. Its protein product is CASSENRKGGVVWTEAFF.

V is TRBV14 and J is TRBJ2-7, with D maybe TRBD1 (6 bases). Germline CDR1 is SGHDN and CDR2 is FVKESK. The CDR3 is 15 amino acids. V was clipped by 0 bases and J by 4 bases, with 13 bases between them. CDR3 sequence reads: CASSQETGMGYEQYF. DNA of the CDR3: TGTGCCAGCAGCCAAGAAACAGGGATGGGGTACGAGCAGTACTTC.

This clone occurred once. The DNA for the CDR3 is TGTGCCAGCAGTGCGGACAGGGGTAGAGAGACCCAGTACTTC. Its translation: CASSADRGRETQYF. The chain uses TRBV6-1 and TRBJ2-5, with 9 nucleotides matching TRBD1. The CDR3 loop spans 14 amino acids. The germline CDR1 and CDR2 sequences are MNHNS and SASEGT. V shed 4 bases, J shed 4 bases, and the junction held 4 bases outside the gene matches.

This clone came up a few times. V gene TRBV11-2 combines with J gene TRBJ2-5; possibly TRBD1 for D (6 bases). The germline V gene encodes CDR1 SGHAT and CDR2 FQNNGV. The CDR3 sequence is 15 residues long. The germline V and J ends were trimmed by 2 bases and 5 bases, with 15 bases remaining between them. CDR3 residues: CASSLLYRDWETQYF. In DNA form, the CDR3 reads TGTGCCAGCAGCTTACTTTACAGGGATTGGGAGACCCAGTACTTC.

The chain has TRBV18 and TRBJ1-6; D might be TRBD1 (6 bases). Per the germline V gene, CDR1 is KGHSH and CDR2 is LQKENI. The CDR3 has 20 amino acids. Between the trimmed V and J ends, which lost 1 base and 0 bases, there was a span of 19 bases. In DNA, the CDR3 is TGTGCCAGCTCACCACTCCCGGACAGCATTTCCAGCTCCTATAATTCACCCCTCCACTTT. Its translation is CASSPLPDSISSSYNSPLHF.

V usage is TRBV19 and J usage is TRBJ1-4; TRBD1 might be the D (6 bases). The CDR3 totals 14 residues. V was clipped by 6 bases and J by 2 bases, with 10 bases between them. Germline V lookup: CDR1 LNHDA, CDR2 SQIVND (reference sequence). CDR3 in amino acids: CASSLTGTNEKLFF. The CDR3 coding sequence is TGTGCCAGTAGCCTAACAGGGACTAATGAAAAACTGTTTTTT. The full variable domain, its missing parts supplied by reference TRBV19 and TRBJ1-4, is DGGITQSPKYLFRKEGQNVTLSCEQNLNHDAMYWYRQDPGQGLRLIYYSQIVNDFQKGDIAEGYSVSREKKESFPLTVTSAQKNPTAFYLCASSLTGTNEKLFFGSGTQLSVL.

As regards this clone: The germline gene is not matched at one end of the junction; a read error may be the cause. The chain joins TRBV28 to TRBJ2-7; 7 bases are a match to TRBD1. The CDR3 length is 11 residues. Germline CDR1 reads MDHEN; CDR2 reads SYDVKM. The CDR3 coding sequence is TGTGCCAGCAGTTTGGGACAGTCTCCCTCGTGG. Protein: CASSLGQSPSW.

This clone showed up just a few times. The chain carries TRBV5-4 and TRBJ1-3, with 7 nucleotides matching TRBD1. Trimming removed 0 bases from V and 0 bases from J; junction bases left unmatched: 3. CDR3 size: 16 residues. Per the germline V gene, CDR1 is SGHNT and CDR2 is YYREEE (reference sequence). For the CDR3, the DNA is TGTGCCAGCAGCTTGGCAGGGGACAGCTCTGGAAACACCATATATTTT. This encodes CASSLAGDSSGNTIYF.

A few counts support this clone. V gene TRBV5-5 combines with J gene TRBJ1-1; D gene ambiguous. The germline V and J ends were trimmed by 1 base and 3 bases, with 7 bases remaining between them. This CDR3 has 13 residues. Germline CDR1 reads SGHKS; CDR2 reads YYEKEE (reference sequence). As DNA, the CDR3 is TGTGCCAGCAGCTTGAAGAGGGACACTGAAGCTTTCTTT. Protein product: CASSLKRDTEAFF. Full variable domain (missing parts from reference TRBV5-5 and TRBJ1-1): DAGVTQSPTHLIKTRGQQVTLRCSPISGHKSVSWYQQVLGQGPQFIFQYYEKEERGRGNFPDRFSARQFPNYSSELNVNALLLGDSALYLCASSLKRDTEAFFGQGTRLTVV.

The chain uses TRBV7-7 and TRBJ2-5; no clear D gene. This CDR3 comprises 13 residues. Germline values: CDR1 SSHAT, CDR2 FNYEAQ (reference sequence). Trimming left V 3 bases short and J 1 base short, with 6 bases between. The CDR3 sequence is CASSLWAQETQYF. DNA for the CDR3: TGTGCCAGCAGCTTGTGGGCCCAAGAGACCCAGTACTTC.

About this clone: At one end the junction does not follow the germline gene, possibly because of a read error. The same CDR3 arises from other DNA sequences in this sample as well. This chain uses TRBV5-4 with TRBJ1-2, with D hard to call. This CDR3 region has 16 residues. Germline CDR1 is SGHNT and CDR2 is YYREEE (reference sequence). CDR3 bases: TGCGCCAGCAGCTTGGTTGGGGTTGGGAGTGTCTATGGCTACACCTTC. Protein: CASSLVGVGSVYGYTF.

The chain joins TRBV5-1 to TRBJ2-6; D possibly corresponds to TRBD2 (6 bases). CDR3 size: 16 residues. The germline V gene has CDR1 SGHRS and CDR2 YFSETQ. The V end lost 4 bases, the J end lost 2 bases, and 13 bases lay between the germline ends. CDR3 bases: TGCGCCAGCAGCCAGGCGGGGTGGACTGGGGCCAACGTCCTGACTTTC. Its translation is CASSQAGWTGANVLTF.

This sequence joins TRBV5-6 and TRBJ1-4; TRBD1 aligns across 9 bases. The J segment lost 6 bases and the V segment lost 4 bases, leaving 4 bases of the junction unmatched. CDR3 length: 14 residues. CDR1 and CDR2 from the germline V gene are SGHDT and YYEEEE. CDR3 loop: CASSRGQGDEKLFF. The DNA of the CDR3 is TGTGCCAGCAGCAGGGGACAGGGCGATGAAAAACTGTTTTTT.

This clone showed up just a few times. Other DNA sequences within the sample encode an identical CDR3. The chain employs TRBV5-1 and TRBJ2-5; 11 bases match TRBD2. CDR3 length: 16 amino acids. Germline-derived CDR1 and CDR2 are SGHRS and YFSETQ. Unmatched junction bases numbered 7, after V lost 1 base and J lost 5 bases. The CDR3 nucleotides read TGCGCCAGCAGCTTGACTAGCGGGGGACCGGGGGAGACCCAGTACTTC. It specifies CASSLTSGGPGETQYF.

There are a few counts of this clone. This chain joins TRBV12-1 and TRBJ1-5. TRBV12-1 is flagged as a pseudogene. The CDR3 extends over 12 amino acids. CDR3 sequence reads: CASSFVGQPQHF. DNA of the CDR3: TGTGCCAGCAGCTTTGTCGGTCAGCCCCAGCATTTT.

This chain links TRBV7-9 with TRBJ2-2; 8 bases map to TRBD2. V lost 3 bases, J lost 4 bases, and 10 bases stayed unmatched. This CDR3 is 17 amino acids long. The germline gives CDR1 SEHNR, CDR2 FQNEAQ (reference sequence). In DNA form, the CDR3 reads TGTGCCAGCAGCTTCGTCATTAGCGGGGATACCACCGGGGAGCTGTTTTTT. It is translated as CASSFVISGDTTGELFF.

The CDR3 loop is CASSLYSKKNIQYF. CDR3 DNA: TGTGCCAGCAGCTTGTATTCTAAGAAAAACATTCAGTACTTC. This chain links TRBV5-6 with TRBJ2-4, with D unclear. CDR3 length: 14 amino acids. Per germline, CDR1 SGHDT and CDR2 YYEEEE. The V and J ends lost 1 base and 4 bases respectively, with 9 bases between them.

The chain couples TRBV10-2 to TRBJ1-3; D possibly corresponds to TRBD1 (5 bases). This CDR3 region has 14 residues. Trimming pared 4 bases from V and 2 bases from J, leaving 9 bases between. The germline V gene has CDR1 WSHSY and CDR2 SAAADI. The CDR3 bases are TGCGCCAGCAGTGCTCAGGGCCCTGGAAACACCATATATTTT. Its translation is CASSAQGPGNTIYF.

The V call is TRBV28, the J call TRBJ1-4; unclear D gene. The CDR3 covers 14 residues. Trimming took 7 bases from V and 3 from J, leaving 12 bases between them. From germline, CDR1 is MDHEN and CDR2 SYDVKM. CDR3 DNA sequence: TGTGCCAGCACCCGGACTGGTCCTAATGAAAAACTGTTTTTT. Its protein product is CASTRTGPNEKLFF.

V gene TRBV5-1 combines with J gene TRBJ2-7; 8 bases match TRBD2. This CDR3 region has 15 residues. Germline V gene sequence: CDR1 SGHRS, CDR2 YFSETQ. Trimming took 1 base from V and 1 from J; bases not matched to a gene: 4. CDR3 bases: TGCGCCAGCAGCTTGCCCACTAGCGGTTCCTACGAGCAGTACTTC. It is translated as CASSLPTSGSYEQYF. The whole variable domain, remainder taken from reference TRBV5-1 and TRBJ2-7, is KAGVTQTPRYLIKTRGQQVTLSCSPISGHRSVSWYQQTPGQGLQFLFEYFSETQRNKGNFPGRFSGRQFSNSRSEMNVSTLELGDSALYLCASSLPTSGSYEQYFGPGTRLTVT.